This TCR beta chain came from a study of T cell responses to AZD1222 COVID-19 vaccine. Study background: Second-dose recipients at about 4 or about 12 weeks were treated as one pooled group. Study-level results: Baseline serostatus was positive in only a handful of AZD1222 recipients. Reportedly, nearly half of unique spike TCRs recognized epitopes outside B.1.351/B.1.1.7 mutations.

On this clone itself: No antigen is known for it.

V lost 2 bases and J lost 3; bases outside the gene matches: 2. CDR3 length: 15 residues. Germline lookup yields CDR1 SGHRS and CDR2 YFSETQ. Using immunoSEQ multiplex PCR, the repertoire was profiled, and TCRdb retains in-frame clones only, with some absent. In the table there are about 83,000 clones, about 82% of which are singletons. V gene TRBV5-1 combines with J gene TRBJ1-5; 10 bases align to TRBD1. The source is an adult in good health. The specimen was peripheral blood, collected on day 0 of AZD1222 vaccination. The CDR3 nucleotides are TGCGCCAGCAGCTTTGGGACAGGGGCCAATCAGCCCCAGCATTTT. The encoded protein is CASSFGTGANQPQHF.